The 18 T cell receptor beta chains below all came from one sample that was sequenced in a study of CD8+ T cells in alopecia areata. Isolated RNA was reverse transcribed into cDNA used as the sequencing template. Measured with immunoSEQ multiplex PCR; TCRdb has only the in-frame clones, and not every one. Among 60,000 to 85,000 clones, 25% to 30% were seen once, and the ten largest hold under 15%. Sample treatment: oral pan-JAK inhibitor, 5-10 mg twice daily. Sample: CD8+ T cells sorted from blood, taken at week 4, from a patient treated with tofacitinib. The receptors were sampled from a human donor with alopecia areata.

This clone was found a few times. The CDR3, as DNA: TGTGCCAGTAGTACAACCCTACTAGCGGAGCTCTCCTACGAGCAGTACTTC. Encoded protein: CASSTTLLAELSYEQYF. The chain carries TRBV19 and TRBJ2-7, with TRBD2 matching over 8 bases. V was pared by 4 bases and J by 0 bases, with 11 bases of the junction left unmatched. Germline loops: CDR1 LNHDA, CDR2 SQIVND (reference sequence). This CDR3 comprises 17 residues.

The gene calls are TRBV27 and TRBJ1-5; 10 bases line up with TRBD1. The length of the CDR3 is 15 residues. Germline trimming cut 7 bases from V and 4 bases from J; bases unmatched to any gene: 7. CDR1 MNHEY and CDR2 SMNVEV come from the germline V gene (reference sequence). In DNA form, the CDR3 reads TGTGCCAGCAAGAAACGGGGACAGGGGAATCAGCCCCAGCATTTT. Its protein is CASKKRGQGNQPQHF.

The rearrangement joins TRBV11-3 to TRBJ2-2; D gene unclear. This CDR3 has 14 residues. The ends were cut back, 5 bases at V and 0 bases at J, with 7 bases in the middle. Germline values: CDR1 SGHNT, CDR2 YENEEA. The CDR3 reads CASSSRTNTGELFF. The DNA for the CDR3 is TGTGCCAGCAGCAGCCGGACGAACACCGGGGAGCTGTTTTTT.

The V and J genes are TRBV9 and TRBJ2-6; 7 nucleotides match TRBD1. This CDR3 has 18 amino acids. Germline CDR1 SGDLS, CDR2 YYNGEE. Trimming cost V 0 bases and J 4 bases; bases outside gene matches: 10. The CDR3 protein is CASSVASDRRSGANVLTF. The CDR3 DNA reads TGTGCCAGCAGCGTAGCTTCGGACAGGCGGTCAGGGGCCAACGTCCTGACTTTC.

This chain connects TRBV28 to TRBJ2-7, with 7 bases fitting TRBD1. This CDR3 comprises 14 residues. Germline V gives CDR1 MDHEN, CDR2 SYDVKM. V shed 2 bases and J 4 bases; nucleotides not matched to a gene: 5. CDR3 sequence (DNA): TGTGCCAGCAGTTTAGAGGGGGCGCGGTACGAGCAGTACTTC. This translates into CASSLEGARYEQYF.

The gene calls are TRBV6-6 and TRBJ1-2; D ambiguous. Germline assignment: CDR1 MNHNY and CDR2 SVGAGI (reference sequence). Trimming pared 6 bases from V and 2 bases from J, leaving 10 bases between. The length of the CDR3 is 13 residues. DNA for the CDR3: TGTGCCAGCAGGGCGATACTCAACTATGGCTACACCTTC. This sequence encodes CASRAILNYGYTF.

V and J are TRBV28 and TRBJ2-1, with 9 bases lining up with TRBD2. Trimming took 6 bases from V and 6 from J; bases not matched to a gene: 6. The CDR3 totals 14 residues. The germline gives CDR1 MDHEN, CDR2 SYDVKM. The CDR3 region is CASRPGTSFNEQFF. In DNA form, the CDR3 reads TGTGCCAGCAGACCCGGGACTAGCTTCAATGAGCAGTTCTTC.

CDR3 sequence reads: CASSLGSYEQYF. The CDR3 bases are TGTGCCAGCAGCTTAGGATCCTACGAGCAGTACTTC. The V gene is TRBV11-2, the J gene TRBJ2-7; D is undetermined. The germline gives CDR1 SGHAT, CDR2 FQNNGV. The V gene lost 1 base and the J gene lost 1 base, with 2 bases spanning the gap. The CDR3 runs to 12 residues.

Points on this clone: The germline gene is not matched at one end of the junction; a read error may be the cause. This sequence joins TRBV30 and TRBJ2-7; possible D gene TRBD2, 5 bases. There are 13 residues in the CDR3. Per the germline V gene, CDR1 is GTSNPN and CDR2 is SVGIG (reference sequence). The CDR3, as DNA: TGTGCCTGGGGGAGCGGTTTGAATGGCGAGCGGTACTTC. This translates into CAWGSGLNGERYF.

There are a few counts of this clone. The CDR3 DNA follows: TGTGCCAGCAATGGTGGCAGGGCTCAGCACGAGCAGTACTTC. Translating it yields CASNGGRAQHEQYF. The V gene is TRBV6-1, the J gene TRBJ2-7, with D possibly being TRBD1 (5 bases). The CDR3 is 14 amino acids. Germline V gene lookup returns CDR1 MNHNS and CDR2 SASEGT. V lost 7 bases to trimming and J lost 5 bases, with 18 bases between them.

This clone was seen a few times. CDR3 in DNA: TGCAGCGTTGAAATCGGACAGGGGGAGTATTTT. The encoded protein is CSVEIGQGEYF. The chain couples TRBV29-1 to TRBJ2-3; TRBD1 agrees at 10 bases. Germline CDR1 SQVTM, CDR2 ANQGSEA. V trimming: 2 bases; J trimming: 13 bases; junction bases outside the gene matches: 3. The CDR3 covers 11 residues.

This clone showed up just a few times. The chain carries TRBV29-1 and TRBJ2-7, with D perhaps TRBD1 (5 bases). V dropped 7 bases and J dropped 1 base, with 14 bases sitting between them. CDR1 is SQVTM and CDR2 is ANQGSEA in the germline V gene. CDR3 length: 13 amino acids. CDR3 sequence: CSATTVVSYEQYF. The CDR3 DNA is TGCAGCGCCACGACAGTAGTGTCCTACGAGCAGTACTTC.

This clone occurred many times. The chain is built from TRBV5-1 and TRBJ2-1; maybe TRBD1 (6 bases). This CDR3 spans 16 amino acids. Trimming removed 0 bases at V and 0 bases at J, with 10 bases between. Germline V gene lookup returns CDR1 SGHRS and CDR2 YFSETQ. Written as DNA, the CDR3 is TGCGCCAGCAGCTTGGTGGGGGCTAGCTCCTACAATGAGCAGTTCTTC. Translation gives CASSLVGASSYNEQFF.

The chain couples TRBV7-9 to TRBJ2-5, with 9 positions matching TRBD2. The CDR3 is 14 amino acids. Trimming at V came to 5 bases and at J to 3 bases, leaving 4 bases not matched to a gene. CDR1 is SEHNR, CDR2 FQNEAQ, per germline (reference sequence). CDR3 in amino acids: CASSAGGPEETQYF. The DNA for the CDR3 is TGTGCCAGCAGCGCGGGAGGGCCGGAAGAGACCCAGTACTTC.

This clone was seen a single time. This chain connects TRBV9 to TRBJ2-7, with 7 bases lining up with TRBD2. Germline V CDR1 and CDR2: SGDLS, YYNGEE. CDR3 length: 15 residues. J was trimmed by 4 bases and V by 0 bases; bases with no gene match: 7. CDR3 nucleotide sequence: TGTGCCAGCAGCGTAGGATGGGGGGGAGAATACGAGCAGTACTTC. Amino acids: CASSVGWGGEYEQYF.

This clone was counted a few times. The rearrangement uses TRBV29-1 and TRBJ2-1; 7 nucleotides match TRBD1. Germline-derived CDR1 and CDR2 are SQVTM and ANQGSEA. V lost 8 bases and J lost 2; bases outside the gene matches: 6. The CDR3 sequence is 13 residues long. The CDR3 nucleotides are TGCAGCACCCGAGGGGGCCCCTACAATGAGCAGTTCTTC. Translating gives CSTRGGPYNEQFF.

On this clone itself: The sample carries other DNA sequences with the same CDR3. The V call is TRBV29-1, the J call TRBJ2-6, with D uncertain. CDR3 length: 11 amino acids. CDR1 is SQVTM and CDR2 is ANQGSEA in the germline V gene. The V end lost 4 bases, the J end lost 2 bases, and 0 bases lay between the germline ends. CDR3 in amino acids: CSVAGANVLTF. The CDR3 nucleotides read TGCAGCGTTGCTGGGGCCAACGTCCTGACTTTC.

The CDR3, as DNA: TGCAGCGTAACAGCCTCCAATGAGCAGTTCTTC. It is translated as CSVTASNEQFF. The V call is TRBV29-1, the J call TRBJ2-1, with no clear D. Germline lookup yields CDR1 SQVTM and CDR2 ANQGSEA. V was pared by 6 bases and J by 6 bases, with 9 bases between. The CDR3 spans 11 residues.